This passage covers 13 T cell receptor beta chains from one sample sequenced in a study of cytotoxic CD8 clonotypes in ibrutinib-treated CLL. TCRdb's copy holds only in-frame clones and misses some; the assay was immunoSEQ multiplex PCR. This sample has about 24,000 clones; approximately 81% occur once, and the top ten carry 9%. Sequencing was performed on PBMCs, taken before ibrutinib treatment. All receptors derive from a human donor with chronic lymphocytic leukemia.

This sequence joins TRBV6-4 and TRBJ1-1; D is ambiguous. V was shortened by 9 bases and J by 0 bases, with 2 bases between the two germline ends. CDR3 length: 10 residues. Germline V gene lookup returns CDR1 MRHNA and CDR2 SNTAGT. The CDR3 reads CARVNTEAFF. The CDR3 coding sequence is TGTGCCAGAGTGAACACTGAAGCTTTCTTT.

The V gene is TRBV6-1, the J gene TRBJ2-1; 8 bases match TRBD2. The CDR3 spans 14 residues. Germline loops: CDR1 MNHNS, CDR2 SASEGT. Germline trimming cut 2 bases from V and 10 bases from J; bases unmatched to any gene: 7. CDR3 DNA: TGTGCCAGCAGTGAATTGAGGACGGGAGGGGAGCAGTTCTTC. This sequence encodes CASSELRTGGEQFF.

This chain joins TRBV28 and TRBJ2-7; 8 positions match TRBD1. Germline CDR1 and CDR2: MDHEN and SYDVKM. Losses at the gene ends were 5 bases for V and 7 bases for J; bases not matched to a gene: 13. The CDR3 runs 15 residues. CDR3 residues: CASSTRTGRFEEQYF. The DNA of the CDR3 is TGTGCCAGCAGTACCCGGACAGGGCGGTTTGAGGAGCAGTACTTC.

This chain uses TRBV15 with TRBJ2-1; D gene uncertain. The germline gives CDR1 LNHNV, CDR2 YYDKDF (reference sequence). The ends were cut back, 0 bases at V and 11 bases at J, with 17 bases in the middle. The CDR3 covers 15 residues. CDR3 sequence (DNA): TGTGCCACCAGCAGAGACCGCGTCTTTACCACCCAGCAGTTCTTC. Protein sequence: CATSRDRVFTTQQFF.

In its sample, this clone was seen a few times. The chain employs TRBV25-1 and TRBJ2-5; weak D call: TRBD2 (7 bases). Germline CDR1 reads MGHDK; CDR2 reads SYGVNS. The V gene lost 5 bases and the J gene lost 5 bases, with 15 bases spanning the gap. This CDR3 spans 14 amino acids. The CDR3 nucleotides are TGTGCCAGCAGTTCGAGGGGGGGCTGGGAGACCCAGTACTTC. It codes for CASSSRGGWETQYF.

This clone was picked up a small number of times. The CDR3 is CASSPGQSSGNTIYF. The CDR3 DNA reads as TGTGCCAGCAGTCCGGGACAGTCTTCTGGAAACACCATATATTTT. The genes are TRBV5-4 and TRBJ1-3; TRBD1 agrees at 7 bases. Trimming at V came to 5 bases and at J to 1 base, leaving 6 bases not matched to a gene. Per the germline V gene, CDR1 is SGHNT and CDR2 is YYREEE (reference sequence). This CDR3 has 15 amino acids. Full variable domain (outside the CDR3, taken from reference TRBV5-4 and TRBJ1-3): ETGVTQSPTHLIKTRGQQVTLRCSSQSGHNTVSWYQQALGQGPQFIFQYYREEENGRGNFPPRFSGLQFPNYSSELNVNALELDDSALYLCASSPGQSSGNTIYFGEGSWLTVV.

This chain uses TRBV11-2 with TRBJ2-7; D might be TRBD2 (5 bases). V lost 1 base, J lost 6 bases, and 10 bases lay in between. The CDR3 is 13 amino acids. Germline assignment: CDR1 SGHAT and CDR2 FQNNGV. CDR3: CASSLAEGSEQYF. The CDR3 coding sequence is TGTGCCAGCAGCTTAGCCGAGGGCTCCGAGCAGTACTTC.

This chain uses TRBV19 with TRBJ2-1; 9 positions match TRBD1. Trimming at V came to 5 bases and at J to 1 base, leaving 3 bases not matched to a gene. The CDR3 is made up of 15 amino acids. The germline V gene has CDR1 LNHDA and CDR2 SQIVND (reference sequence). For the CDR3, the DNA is TGTGCCAGTAGTCGGGACAGGGATTCCTACAATGAGCAGTTCTTC. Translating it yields CASSRDRDSYNEQFF.

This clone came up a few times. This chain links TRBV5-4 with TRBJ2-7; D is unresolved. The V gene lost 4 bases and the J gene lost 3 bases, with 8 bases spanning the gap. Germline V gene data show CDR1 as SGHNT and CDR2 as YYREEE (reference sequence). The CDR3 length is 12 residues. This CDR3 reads CASSLLNYEQYF. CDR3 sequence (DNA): TGTGCCAGCAGCCTTCTCAACTACGAGCAGTACTTC.

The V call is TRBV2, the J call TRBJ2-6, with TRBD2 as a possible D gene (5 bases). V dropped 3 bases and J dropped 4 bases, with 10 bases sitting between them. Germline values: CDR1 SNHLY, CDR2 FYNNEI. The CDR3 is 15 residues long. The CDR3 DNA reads TGTGCCAGCAGTGATGAGGGTTTCGGGGCCAACGTCCTGACTTTC. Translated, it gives CASSDEGFGANVLTF.

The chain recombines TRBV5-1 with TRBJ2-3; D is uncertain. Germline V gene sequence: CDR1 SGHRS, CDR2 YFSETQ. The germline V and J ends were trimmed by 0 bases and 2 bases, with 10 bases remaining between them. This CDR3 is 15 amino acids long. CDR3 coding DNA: TGCGCCAGCAGCTTGGAGGGCCTGACCACAGATACGCAGTATTTT. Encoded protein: CASSLEGLTTDTQYF.

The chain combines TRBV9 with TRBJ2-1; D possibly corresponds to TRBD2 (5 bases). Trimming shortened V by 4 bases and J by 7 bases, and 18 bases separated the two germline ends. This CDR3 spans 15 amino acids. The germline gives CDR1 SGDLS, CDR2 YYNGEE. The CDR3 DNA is TGTGCCAGCAGCCAAATCCCCGGTCCGGGAAATGAGCAGTTCTTC. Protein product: CASSQIPGPGNEQFF.

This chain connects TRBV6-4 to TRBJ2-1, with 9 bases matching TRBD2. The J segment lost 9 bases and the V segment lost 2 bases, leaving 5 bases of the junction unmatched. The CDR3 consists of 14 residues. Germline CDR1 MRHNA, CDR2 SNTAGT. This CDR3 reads CASSDGGGAGEQFF. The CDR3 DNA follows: TGTGCCAGCAGTGACGGCGGGGGGGCGGGTGAGCAGTTCTTC.